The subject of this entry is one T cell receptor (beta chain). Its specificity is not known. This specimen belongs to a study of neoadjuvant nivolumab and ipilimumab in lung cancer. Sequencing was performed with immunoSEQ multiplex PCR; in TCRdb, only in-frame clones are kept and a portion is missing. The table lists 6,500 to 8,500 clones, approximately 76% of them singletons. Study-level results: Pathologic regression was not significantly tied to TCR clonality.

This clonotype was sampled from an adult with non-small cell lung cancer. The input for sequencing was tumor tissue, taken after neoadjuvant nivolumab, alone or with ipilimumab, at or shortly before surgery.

Here the CDR3 reads CASSLEVNYGYTF. The CDR3 DNA follows: TGCGCCAGCAGCTTGGAGGTTAACTATGGCTACACCTTC. This rearrangement joins TRBV5-1 to TRBJ1-2; D is unclear. V lost 0 bases and J lost 1, with 4 bases in between. Germline CDR1 and CDR2: SGHRS and YFSETQ. This CDR3 region has 13 residues.